The 7 T cell receptor beta chains given below trace back to one sample, sequenced in a study of T cells after somatic rescue of genetic block. Repertoires were generated with immunoSEQ multiplex PCR, while TCRdb's copy carries only in-frame clones and drops some. The sample records tens of thousands of clones, about nine tenths being singletons. The sequencing input was peripheral blood mononuclear cells (PBMCs). Receptor source: a woman aged 18-29 years.

V is TRBV2 and J is TRBJ2-1; a weak D match, TRBD2 (7 bases). V lost 6 bases to trimming and J lost 9 bases, with 24 bases between them. The CDR3 length is 16 residues. Germline V CDR1 and CDR2: SNHLY, FYNNEI. Written as DNA, the CDR3 is TGTGCCAGCAGCTTCGAGGGGGGGCTAGCCCAGGGTGAGCAGTTCTTC. This codes for CASSFEGGLAQGEQFF.

This chain uses TRBV27 with TRBJ1-1, with D possibly being TRBD1 (5 bases). V was cut by 6 bases and J by 4 bases, with 9 bases left in between. Germline CDR1 is MNHEY and CDR2 is SMNVEV (reference sequence). This CDR3 comprises 12 residues. CDR3: CASRRGLTEAFF. CDR3 nucleotides: TGTGCCAGCAGGCGGGGACTCACTGAAGCTTTCTTT.

This chain uses TRBV10-2 with TRBJ1-5; 11 bases agree with TRBD1. CDR3 length: 15 amino acids. Germline V gene data show CDR1 as WSHSY and CDR2 as SAAADI. The V segment lost 6 bases and the J segment 1 base; nucleotides outside the gene matches: 2. CDR3 in DNA: TGCGCCAGCAGCGGGACAGGGGGGAGCAATCAGCCCCAGCATTTT. The encoded protein is CASSGTGGSNQPQHF.

The CDR3: CARSWPSYGYTF. CDR3 nucleotides: TGTGCCAGAAGCTGGCCCTCCTATGGCTACACCTTC. The rearrangement links TRBV5-3 to TRBJ1-2; D gene uncertain. TRBV5-3 carries the ORF label, with uncertain function. Trimming took 3 bases from V and 4 from J, leaving 7 bases between them. The CDR3 extends over 12 amino acids.

The CDR3 protein is CSVEGRDGNTEAFF. For the CDR3, the DNA is TGCAGCGTTGAAGGCCGGGACGGGAACACTGAAGCTTTCTTT. This rearrangement joins TRBV29-1 to TRBJ1-1; perhaps TRBD1 as D (5 bases). From germline, CDR1 is SQVTM and CDR2 ANQGSEA. V was clipped by 1 base and J by 1 base, with 10 bases between them. This CDR3 is built from 14 residues.

The rearrangement uses TRBV28 and TRBJ1-2; 7 bases line up with TRBD1. The germline CDR1 and CDR2 sequences are MDHEN and SYDVKM. The CDR3 consists of 13 residues. The J segment lost 7 bases and the V segment lost 7 bases, leaving 9 bases of the junction unmatched. The CDR3 reads CASKGQGEGGYTF. The CDR3 region has the DNA TGTGCCAGCAAGGGGCAGGGGGAGGGTGGCTACACCTTC.

This sequence joins TRBV29-1 and TRBJ2-3; no clear D. The V gene's germline CDR1 is SQVTM and CDR2 ANQGSEA. The CDR3 contains 10 residues. The germline V and J ends were trimmed by 7 bases and 2 bases, with 4 bases remaining between them. This CDR3 reads CSADTDTQYF. CDR3 bases: TGCAGCGCAGACACAGATACGCAGTATTTT.